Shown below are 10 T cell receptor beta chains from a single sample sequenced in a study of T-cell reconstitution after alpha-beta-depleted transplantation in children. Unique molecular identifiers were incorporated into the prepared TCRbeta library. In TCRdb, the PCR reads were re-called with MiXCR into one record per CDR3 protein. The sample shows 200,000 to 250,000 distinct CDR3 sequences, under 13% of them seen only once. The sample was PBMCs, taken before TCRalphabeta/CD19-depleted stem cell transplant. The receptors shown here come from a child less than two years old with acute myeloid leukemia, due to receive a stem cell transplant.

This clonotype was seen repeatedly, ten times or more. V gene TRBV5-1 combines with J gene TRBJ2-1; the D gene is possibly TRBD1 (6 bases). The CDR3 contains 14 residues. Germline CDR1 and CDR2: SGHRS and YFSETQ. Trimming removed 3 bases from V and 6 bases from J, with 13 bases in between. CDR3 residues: CASSSLIGGNEQFF. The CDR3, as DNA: TGCGCCAGCAGCTCCTTGATAGGGGGCAATGAGCAGTTCTTC.

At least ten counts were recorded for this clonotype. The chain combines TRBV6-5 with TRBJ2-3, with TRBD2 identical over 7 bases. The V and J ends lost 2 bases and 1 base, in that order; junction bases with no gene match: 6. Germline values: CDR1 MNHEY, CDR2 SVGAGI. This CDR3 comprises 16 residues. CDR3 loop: CASSYTRELGTDTQYF. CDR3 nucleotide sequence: TGTGCCAGCAGTTACACGCGGGAGCTGGGCACAGATACGCAGTATTTT.

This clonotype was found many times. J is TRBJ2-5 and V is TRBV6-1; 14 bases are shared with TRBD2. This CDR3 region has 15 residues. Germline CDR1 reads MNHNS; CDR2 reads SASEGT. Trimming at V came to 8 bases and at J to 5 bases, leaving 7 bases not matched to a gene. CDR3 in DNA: TGTGCCAGCGGAGGACTAGCGGGAGGCCGGGAGACCCAGTACTTC. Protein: CASGGLAGGRETQYF.

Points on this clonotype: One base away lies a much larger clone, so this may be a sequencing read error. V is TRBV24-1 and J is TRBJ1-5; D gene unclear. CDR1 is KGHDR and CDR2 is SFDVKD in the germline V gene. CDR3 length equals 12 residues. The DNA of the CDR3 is TGTGCCACCCGTGACCCCAATCAGCCCCAGCATTTT. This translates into CATRDPNQPQHF.

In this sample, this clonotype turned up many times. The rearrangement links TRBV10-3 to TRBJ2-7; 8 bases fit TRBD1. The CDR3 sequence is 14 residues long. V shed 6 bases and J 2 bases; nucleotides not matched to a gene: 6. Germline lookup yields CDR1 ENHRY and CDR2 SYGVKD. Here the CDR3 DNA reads TGTGCCATCAGCCCCAGGACAGGGCCCTACGAGCAGTACTTC. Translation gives CAISPRTGPYEQYF.

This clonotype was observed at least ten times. In DNA form, the CDR3 reads TGCAGCCGGACTAGCGGGGGGTTGGAGACCCAGTACTTC. Translating gives CSRTSGGLETQYF. The rearrangement joins TRBV20-1 to TRBJ2-5; 14 nucleotides align to TRBD2. Germline lookup yields CDR1 DFQATT and CDR2 SNEGSKA (reference sequence). The CDR3 has 13 amino acids.

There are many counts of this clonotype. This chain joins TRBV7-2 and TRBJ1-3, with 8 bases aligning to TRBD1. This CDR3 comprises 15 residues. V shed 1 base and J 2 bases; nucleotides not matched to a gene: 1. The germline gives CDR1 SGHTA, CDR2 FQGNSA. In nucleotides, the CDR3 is TGTGCCAGCAGCTTAGTACAGGGGGCTGGAAACACCATATATTTT. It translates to CASSLVQGAGNTIYF.

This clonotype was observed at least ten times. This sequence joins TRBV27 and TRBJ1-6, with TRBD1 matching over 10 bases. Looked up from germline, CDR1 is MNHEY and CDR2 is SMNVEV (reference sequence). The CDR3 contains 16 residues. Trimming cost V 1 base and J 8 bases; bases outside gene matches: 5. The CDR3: CASSLYLGQGYSPLHF. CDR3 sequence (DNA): TGTGCCAGCAGTTTATATTTGGGACAGGGGTATTCACCCCTCCACTTT.

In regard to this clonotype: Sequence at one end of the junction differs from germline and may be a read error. CDR3 in amino acids: CASSVLSLWATDTQYF. The DNA for the CDR3 is TGTGCTAGCAGCGTGTTGAGCCTATGGGCCACAGATACGCAGTATTTT. J is TRBJ2-3 and V is TRBV11-2; no firm D call. CDR3 length: 16 residues. Germline V gives CDR1 SGHAT, CDR2 FQNNGV.

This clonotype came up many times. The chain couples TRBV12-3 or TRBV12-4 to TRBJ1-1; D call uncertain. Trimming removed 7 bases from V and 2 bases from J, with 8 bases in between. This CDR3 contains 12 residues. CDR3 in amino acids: CASTYYNTEAFF. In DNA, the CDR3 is TGTGCCAGCACCTACTATAACACTGAAGCTTTCTTT.